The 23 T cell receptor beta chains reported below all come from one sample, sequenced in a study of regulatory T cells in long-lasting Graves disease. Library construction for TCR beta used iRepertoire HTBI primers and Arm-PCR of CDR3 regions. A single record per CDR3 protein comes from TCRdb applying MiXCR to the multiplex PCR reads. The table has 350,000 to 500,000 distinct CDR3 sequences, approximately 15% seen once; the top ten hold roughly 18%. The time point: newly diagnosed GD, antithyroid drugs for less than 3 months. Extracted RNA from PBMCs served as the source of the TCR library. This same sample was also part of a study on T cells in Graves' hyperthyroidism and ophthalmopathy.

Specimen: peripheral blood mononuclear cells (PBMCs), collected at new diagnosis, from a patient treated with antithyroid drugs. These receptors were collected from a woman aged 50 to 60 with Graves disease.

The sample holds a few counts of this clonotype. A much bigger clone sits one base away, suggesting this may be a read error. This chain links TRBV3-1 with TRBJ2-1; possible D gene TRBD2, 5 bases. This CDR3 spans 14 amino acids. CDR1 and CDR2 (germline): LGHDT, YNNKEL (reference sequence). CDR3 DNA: TGTGCCAGCAGCCCTAGCACTAGTTTTGTTGAGCGGTTCTTC. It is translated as CASSPSTSFVERFF.

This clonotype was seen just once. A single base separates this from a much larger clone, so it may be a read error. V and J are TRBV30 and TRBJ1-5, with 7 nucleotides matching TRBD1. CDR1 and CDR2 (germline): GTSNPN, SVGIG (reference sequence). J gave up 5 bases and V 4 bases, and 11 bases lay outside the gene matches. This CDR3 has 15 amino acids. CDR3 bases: TGTGCCTGGACACCAGGGCAGGGGGAGGATCAGCCCCAGCATTTT. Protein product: CAWTPGQGEDQPQHF.

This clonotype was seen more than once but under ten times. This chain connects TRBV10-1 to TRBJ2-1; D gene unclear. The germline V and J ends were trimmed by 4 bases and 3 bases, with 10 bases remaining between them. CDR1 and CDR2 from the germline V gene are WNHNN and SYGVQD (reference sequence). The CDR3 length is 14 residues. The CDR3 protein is CASSAGSNYNEQFF. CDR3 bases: TGCGCCAGCAGTGCCGGCTCTAACTACAATGAGCAGTTCTTC.

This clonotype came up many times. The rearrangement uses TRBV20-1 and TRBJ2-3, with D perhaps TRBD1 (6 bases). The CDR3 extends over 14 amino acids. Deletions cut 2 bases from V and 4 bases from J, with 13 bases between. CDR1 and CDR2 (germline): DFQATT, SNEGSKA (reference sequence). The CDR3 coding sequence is TGCAGTGCTAGATCAGGGGTGAGAGCAGATACGCAGTATTTT. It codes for CSARSGVRADTQYF.

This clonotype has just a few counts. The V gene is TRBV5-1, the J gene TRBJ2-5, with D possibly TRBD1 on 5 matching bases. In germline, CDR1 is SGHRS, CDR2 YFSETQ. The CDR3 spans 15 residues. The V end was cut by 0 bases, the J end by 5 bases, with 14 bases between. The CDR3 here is CASSLVTQGLETQYF. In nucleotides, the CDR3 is TGCGCCAGCAGCTTGGTGACCCAGGGTTTGGAGACCCAGTACTTC.

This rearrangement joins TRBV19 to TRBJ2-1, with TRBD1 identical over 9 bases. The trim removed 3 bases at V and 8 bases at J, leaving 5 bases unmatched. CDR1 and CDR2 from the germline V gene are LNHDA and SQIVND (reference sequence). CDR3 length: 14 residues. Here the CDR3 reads CASSMGQGIHEQFF. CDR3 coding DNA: TGTGCCAGTAGTATGGGACAGGGTATCCATGAGCAGTTCTTC.

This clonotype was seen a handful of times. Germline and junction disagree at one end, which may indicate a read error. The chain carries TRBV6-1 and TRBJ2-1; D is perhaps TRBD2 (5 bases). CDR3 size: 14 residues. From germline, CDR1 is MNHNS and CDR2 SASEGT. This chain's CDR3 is CASNETGNYNEQFF. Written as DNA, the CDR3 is TGTGCCAGCAATGAAACCGGGAACTACAATGAGCAGTTCTTC.

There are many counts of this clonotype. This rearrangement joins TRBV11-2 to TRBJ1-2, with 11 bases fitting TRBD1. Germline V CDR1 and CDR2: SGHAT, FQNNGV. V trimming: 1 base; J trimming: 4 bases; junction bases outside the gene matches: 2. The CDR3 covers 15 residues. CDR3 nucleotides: TGTGCCAGCAGCTTAGGGACAGGGGGCGGCTATGGCTACACCTTC. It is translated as CASSLGTGGGYGYTF.

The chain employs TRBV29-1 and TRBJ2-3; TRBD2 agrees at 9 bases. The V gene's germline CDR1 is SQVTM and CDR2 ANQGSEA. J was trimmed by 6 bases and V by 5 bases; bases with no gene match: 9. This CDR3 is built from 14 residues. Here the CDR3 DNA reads TGCAGCGTTAAGGCCTTAGCGGGAGTGGATACGCAGTATTTT. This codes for CSVKALAGVDTQYF.

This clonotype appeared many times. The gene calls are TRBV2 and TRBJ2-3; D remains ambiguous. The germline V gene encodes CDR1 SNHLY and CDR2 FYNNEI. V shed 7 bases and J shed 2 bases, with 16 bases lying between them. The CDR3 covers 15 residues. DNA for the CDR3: TGTGCCAGCATCAGCGAGGAGTTTCCCACAGATACGCAGTATTTT. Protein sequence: CASISEEFPTDTQYF.

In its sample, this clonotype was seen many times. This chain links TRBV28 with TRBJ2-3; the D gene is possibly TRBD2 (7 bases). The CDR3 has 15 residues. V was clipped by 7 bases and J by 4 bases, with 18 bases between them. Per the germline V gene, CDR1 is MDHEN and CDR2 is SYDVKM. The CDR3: CASINGGGFPDTQYF. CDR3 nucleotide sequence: TGTGCCAGCATTAATGGGGGGGGCTTCCCAGATACGCAGTATTTT.

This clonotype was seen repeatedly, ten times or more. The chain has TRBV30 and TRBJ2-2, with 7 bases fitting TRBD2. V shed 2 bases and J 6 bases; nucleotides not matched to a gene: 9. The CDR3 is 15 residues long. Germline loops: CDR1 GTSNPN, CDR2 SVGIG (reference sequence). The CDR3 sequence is CAWSPPTSASGELFF. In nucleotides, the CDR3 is TGTGCCTGGAGTCCCCCCACTAGCGCGTCCGGGGAGCTGTTTTTT.

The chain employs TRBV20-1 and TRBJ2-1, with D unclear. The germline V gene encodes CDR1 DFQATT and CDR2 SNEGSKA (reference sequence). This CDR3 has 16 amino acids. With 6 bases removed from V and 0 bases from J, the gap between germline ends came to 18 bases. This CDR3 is CSAQRLDPSSYNEQFF. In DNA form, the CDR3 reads TGCAGTGCCCAGCGACTTGACCCAAGCTCCTACAATGAGCAGTTCTTC.

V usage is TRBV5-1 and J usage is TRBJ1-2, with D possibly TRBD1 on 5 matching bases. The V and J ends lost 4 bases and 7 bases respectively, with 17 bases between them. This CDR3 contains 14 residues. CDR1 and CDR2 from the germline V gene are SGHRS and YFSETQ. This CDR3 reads CASSAVGHGGGYTF. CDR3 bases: TGCGCCAGCAGCGCCGTCGGACACGGAGGTGGCTACACCTTC.

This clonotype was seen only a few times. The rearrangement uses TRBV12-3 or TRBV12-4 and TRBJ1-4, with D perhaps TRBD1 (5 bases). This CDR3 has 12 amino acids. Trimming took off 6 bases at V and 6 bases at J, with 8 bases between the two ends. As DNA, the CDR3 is TGTGCCAGCAGGGGGCTCGATGAAAAACTGTTTTTT. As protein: CASRGLDEKLFF.

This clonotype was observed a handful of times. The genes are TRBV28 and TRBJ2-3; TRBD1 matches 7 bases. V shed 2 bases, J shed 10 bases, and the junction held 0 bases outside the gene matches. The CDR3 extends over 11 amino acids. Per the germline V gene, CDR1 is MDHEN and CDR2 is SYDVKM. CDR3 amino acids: CASSLRGPQYF. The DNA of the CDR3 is TGTGCCAGCAGTTTAAGGGGGCCGCAGTATTTT.

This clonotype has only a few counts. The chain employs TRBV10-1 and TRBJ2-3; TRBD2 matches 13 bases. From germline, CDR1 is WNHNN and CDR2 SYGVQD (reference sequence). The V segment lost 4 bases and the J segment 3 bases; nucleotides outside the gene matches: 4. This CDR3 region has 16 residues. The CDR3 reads CASSVGLAGATDTQYF. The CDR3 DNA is TGCGCCAGCAGTGTCGGACTAGCGGGAGCAACAGATACGCAGTATTTT.

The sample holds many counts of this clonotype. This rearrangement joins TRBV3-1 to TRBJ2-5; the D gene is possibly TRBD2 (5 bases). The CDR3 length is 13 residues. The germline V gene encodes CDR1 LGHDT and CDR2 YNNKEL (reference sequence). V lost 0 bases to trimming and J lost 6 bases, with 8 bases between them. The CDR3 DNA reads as TGTGCCAGCAGCCAAGATGGGAGCCAGACCCAGTACTTC. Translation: CASSQDGSQTQYF.

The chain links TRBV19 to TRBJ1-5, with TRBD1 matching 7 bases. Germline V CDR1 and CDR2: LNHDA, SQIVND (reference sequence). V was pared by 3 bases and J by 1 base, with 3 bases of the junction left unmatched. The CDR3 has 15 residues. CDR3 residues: CASSMVTGSNQPQHF. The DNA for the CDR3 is TGTGCCAGTAGTATGGTGACAGGGAGCAATCAGCCCCAGCATTTT.

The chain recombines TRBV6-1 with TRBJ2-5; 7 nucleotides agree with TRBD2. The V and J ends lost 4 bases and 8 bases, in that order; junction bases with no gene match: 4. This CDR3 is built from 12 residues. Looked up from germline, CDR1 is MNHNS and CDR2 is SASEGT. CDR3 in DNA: TGTGCCAGCAGTGTAGGACTAGACACCCAGTACTTC. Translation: CASSVGLDTQYF.

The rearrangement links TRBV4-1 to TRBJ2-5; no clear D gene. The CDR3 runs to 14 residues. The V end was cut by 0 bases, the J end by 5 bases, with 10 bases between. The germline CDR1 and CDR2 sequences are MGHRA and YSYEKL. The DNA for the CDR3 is TGCGCCAGCAGCCAAGACCCCCAGGATGAGACCCAGTACTTC. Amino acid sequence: CASSQDPQDETQYF.

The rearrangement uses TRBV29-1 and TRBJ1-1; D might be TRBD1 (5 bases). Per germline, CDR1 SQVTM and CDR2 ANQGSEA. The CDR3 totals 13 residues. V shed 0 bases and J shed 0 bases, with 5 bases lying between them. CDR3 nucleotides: TGCAGCGTTGAAGAGGGGGTGAACACTGAAGCTTTCTTT. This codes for CSVEEGVNTEAFF.

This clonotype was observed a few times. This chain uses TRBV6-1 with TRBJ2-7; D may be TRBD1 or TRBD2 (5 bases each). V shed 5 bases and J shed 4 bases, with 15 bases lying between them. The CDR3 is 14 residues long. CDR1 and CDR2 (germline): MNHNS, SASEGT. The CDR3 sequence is CASSTRAPGYEQYF. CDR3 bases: TGTGCCAGCAGTACCAGGGCCCCGGGGTACGAGCAGTACTTC.